Listed below are T cell receptor beta chains from one sample, sequenced in a study of T cells in localized non-small cell lung cancer. Generated by immunoSEQ multiplex PCR, the TCRdb table keeps only in-frame clones and is missing some. The table shows tens of thousands of clones, with 75% to 90% occurring only once. The sequences come from PBMCs, collected before any cancer treatment. The receptors come from a man aged 35 to 70 with stage II squamous cell lung carcinoma. CDR3s leave out the opening cysteine and the closing phenylalanine or tryptophan.

>TRBV2
ASSRLAGGSRTGELF
>TRBV5-4
ASSSSTGQGAGEKLF
>TRBV5-1
ASSSSGYEQY
>TRBV15
ATSRGGTDQPQH
>TRBV7-6
ASSWDRVFETQY
>TRBV6-1
ASTHSGGDTQY
>TRBV2
ASSPDRGRVGELF
>TRBV28
ASSGAGTPTYEQY
>TRBV5-1
ASSLGTSGRVVDTQY
>TRBV30
AWSVPSETQY
>TRBV6-1
ASRLAGDTGELF
>TRBV6-5
ASSYGITGGYT
>TRBV28
ASSFRSGIGGNTIY
>TRBV30
AWSTGQFYEQY
>TRBV5-6
ASSLAVDRSPT
>TRBV19
ASSTPDSTDYGYT
>TRBV6-1
ASLTSLL
>TRBV18
ASSPTGQRSYNEQF
>TRBV6-1
ASSADFYSYNEQF
>TRBV27
ASSLTGTRTPDTQY
>TRBV6-1
ASRRGGSAYEQY
>TRBV5-1
ASSLGAGVTDTQY
>TRBV11-2
ASRLGLAGTDTQY
>TRBV5-4
ASSLVGVGSHNYGYT
>TRBV30
AWSPSVGGYT
>TRBV10-1
ASSEKRGQNTEAF
>TRBV6-5
ASSRGWAGELF
>TRBV30
AWSAGGTWETQY